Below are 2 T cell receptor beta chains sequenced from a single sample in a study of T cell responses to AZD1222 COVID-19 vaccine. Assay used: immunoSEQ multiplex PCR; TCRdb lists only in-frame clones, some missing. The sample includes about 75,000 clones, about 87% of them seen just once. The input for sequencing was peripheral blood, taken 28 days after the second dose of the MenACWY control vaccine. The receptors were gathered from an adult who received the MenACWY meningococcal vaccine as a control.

This chain's CDR3 is CASSLALVQPDTQYF. CDR3 DNA: TGTGCCAGCAGCTTAGCGTTGGTTCAGCCAGATACGCAGTATTTT. V is TRBV7-9 and J is TRBJ2-3; no firm D call. V dropped 0 bases and J dropped 4 bases, with 11 bases sitting between them. Germline values: CDR1 SEHNR, CDR2 FQNEAQ (reference sequence). This CDR3 region has 15 residues.

The CDR3 sequence is CASSQATASEKLFF. As DNA, the CDR3 is TGTGCCAGCAGCCAAGCGACAGCTTCTGAAAAACTGTTTTTT. V and J are TRBV3-1 (or the pseudogene TRBV3-2) and TRBJ1-4; the D gene is possibly TRBD1 (5 bases). The CDR3 runs to 14 residues. Trimming pared 1 base from V and 7 bases from J, leaving 10 bases between. Germline V CDR1 and CDR2: LGHDT, YNNKEL (reference sequence).